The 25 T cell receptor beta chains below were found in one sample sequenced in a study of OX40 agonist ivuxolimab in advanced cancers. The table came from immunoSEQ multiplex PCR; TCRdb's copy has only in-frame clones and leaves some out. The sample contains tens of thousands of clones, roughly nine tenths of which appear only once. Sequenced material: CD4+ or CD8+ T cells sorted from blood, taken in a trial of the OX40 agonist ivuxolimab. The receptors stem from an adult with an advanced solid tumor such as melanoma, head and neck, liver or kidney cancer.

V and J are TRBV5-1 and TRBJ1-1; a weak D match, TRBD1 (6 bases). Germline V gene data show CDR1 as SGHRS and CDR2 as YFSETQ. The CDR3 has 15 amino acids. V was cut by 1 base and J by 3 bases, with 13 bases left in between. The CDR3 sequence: CASSLTQGLDTEAFF. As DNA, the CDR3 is TGCGCCAGCAGCTTGACCCAGGGGCTAGACACTGAAGCTTTCTTT.

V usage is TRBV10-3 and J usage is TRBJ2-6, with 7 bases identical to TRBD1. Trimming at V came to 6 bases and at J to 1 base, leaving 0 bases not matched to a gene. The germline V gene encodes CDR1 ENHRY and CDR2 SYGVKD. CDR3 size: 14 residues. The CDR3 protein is CAIRTGSGANVLTF. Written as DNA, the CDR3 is TGTGCCATCAGGACAGGGTCTGGGGCCAACGTCCTGACTTTC.

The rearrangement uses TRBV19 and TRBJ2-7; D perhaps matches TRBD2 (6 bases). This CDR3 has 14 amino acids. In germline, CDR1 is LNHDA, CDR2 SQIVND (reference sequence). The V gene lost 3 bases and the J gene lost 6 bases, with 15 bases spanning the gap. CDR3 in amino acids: CASSIKTGVGEQYF. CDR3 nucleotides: TGTGCCAGTAGTATTAAGACGGGAGTTGGCGAGCAGTACTTC.

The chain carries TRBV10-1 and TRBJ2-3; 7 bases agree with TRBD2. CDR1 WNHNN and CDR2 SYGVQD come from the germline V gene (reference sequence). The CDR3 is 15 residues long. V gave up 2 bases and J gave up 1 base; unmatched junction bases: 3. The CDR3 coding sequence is TGCGCCAGCAGTGAGATTAGCGGGCGCACAGATACGCAGTATTTT. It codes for CASSEISGRTDTQYF.

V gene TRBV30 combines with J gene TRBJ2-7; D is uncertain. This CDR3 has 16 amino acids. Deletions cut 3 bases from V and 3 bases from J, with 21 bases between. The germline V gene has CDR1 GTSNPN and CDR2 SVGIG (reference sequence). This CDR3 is CAWRLYLGAKDYEQYF. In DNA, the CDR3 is TGTGCCTGGAGGCTGTACCTCGGAGCGAAGGACTACGAGCAGTACTTC.

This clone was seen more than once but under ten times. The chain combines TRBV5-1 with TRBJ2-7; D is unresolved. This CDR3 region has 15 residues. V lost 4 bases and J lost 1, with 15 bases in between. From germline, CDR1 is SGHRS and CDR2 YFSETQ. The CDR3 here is CASSDKGVSSYEQYF. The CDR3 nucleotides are TGCGCCAGCAGCGATAAAGGAGTATCGTCCTACGAGCAGTACTTC.

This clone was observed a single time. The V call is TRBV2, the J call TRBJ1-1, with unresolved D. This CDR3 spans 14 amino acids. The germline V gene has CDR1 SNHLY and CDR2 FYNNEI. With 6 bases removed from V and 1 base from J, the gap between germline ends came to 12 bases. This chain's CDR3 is CASSTEYSNTEAFF. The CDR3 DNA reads TGTGCCAGCAGCACAGAGTACTCGAACACTGAAGCTTTCTTT. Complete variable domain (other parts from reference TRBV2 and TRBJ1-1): EPEVTQTPSHQVTQMGQEVILRCVPISNHLYFYWYRQILGQKVEFLVSFYNNEISEKSEIFDDQFSVERPDGSNFTLKIRSTKLEDSAMYFCASSTEYSNTEAFFGQGTRLTVV.

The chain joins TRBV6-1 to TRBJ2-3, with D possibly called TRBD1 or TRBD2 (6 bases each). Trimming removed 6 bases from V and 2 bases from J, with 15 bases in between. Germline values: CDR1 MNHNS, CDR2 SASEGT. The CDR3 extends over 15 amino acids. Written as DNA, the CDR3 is TGTGCCAGCAGGACAAAGGGGGGACTCACAGATACGCAGTATTTT. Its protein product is CASRTKGGLTDTQYF.

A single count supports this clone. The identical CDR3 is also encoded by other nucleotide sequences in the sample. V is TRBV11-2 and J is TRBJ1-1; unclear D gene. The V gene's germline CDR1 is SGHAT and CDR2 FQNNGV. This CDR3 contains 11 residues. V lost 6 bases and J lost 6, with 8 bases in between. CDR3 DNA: TGTGCCAGCAGTCTCTACGCTGAAGCTTTCTTT. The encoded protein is CASSLYAEAFF.

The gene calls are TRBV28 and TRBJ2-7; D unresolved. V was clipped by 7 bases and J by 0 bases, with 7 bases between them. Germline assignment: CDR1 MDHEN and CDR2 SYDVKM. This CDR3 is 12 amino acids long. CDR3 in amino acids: CASTVSSYEQYF. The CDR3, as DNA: TGTGCCAGCACGGTCAGCTCCTACGAGCAGTACTTC. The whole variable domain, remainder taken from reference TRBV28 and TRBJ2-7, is DVKVTQSSRYLVKRTGEKVFLECVQDMDHENMFWYRQDPGLGLRLIYFSYDVKMKEKGDIPEGYSVSREKKERFSLILESASTNQTSMYLCASTVSSYEQYFGPGTRLTVT.

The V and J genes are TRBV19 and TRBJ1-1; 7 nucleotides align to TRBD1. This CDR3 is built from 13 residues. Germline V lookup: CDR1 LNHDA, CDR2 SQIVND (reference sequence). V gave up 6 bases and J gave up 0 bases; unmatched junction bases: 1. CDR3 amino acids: CASRTGMNTEAFF. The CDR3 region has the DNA TGTGCCAGTAGGACAGGGATGAACACTGAAGCTTTCTTT.

CDR3 DNA sequence: TGTGCCAGTAGTCTGGACGGAAACTATGGCTACACCTTC. It translates to CASSLDGNYGYTF. This rearrangement joins TRBV19 to TRBJ1-2; D ambiguous. The CDR3 has 13 residues. Germline-derived CDR1 and CDR2 are LNHDA and SQIVND (reference sequence). Trimming took off 5 bases at V and 2 bases at J, with 9 bases between the two ends. The full variable domain, completed using reference TRBV19 and TRBJ1-2, is DGGITQSPKYLFRKEGQNVTLSCEQNLNHDAMYWYRQDPGQGLRLIYYSQIVNDFQKGDIAEGYSVSREKKESFPLTVTSAQKNPTAFYLCASSLDGNYGYTFGSGTRLTVV.

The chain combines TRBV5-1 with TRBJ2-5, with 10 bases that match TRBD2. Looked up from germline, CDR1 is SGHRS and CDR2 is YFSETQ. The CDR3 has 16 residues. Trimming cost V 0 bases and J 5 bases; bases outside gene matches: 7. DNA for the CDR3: TGCGCCAGCAGCTTGGTAGGCCTAGCGGGAGCGGAGACCCAGTACTTC. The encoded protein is CASSLVGLAGAETQYF.

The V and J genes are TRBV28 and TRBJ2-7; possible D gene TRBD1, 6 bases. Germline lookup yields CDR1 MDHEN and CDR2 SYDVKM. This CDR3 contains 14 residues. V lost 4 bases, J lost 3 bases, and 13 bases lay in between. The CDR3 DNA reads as TGTGCCAGCAGTTCCCCGACAGGCGGCTACGAGCAGTACTTC. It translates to CASSSPTGGYEQYF.

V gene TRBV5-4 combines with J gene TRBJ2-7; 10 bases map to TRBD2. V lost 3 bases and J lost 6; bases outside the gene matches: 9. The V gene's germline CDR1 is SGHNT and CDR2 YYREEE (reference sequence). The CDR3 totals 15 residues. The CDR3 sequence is CASSSPTSGPGEQYF. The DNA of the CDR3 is TGTGCCAGCAGCTCCCCGACTAGCGGGCCAGGCGAGCAGTACTTC.

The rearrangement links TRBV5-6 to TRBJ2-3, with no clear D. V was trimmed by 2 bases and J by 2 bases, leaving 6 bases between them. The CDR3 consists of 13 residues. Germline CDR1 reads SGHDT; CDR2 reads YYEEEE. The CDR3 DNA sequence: TGTGCCAGCAGCTTTACCCACACAGATACGCAGTATTTT. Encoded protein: CASSFTHTDTQYF.

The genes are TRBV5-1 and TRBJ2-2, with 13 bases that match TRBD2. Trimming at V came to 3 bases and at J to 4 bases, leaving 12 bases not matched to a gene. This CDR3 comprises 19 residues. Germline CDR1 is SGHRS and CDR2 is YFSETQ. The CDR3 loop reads CASSSSGTSGISRTGELFF. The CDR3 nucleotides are TGCGCCAGCAGCTCCTCCGGGACTAGCGGGATATCGCGCACCGGGGAGCTGTTTTTT. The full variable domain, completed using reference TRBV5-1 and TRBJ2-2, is KAGVTQTPRYLIKTRGQQVTLSCSPISGHRSVSWYQQTPGQGLQFLFEYFSETQRNKGNFPGRFSGRQFSNSRSEMNVSTLELGDSALYLCASSSSGTSGISRTGELFFGEGSRLTVL.

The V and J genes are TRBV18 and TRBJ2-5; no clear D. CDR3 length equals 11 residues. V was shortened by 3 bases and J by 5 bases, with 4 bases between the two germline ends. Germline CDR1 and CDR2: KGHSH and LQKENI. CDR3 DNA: TGTGCCAGCTCACCCGGGGAGACCCAGTACTTC. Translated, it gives CASSPGETQYF.

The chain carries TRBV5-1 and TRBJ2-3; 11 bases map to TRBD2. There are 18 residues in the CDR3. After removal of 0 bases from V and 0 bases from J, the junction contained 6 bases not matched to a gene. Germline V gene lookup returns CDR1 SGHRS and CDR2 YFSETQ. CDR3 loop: CASSLGLAGWASTDTQYF. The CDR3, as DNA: TGCGCCAGCAGCTTGGGACTAGCGGGATGGGCTAGCACAGATACGCAGTATTTT. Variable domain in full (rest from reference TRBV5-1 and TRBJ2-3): KAGVTQTPRYLIKTRGQQVTLSCSPISGHRSVSWYQQTPGQGLQFLFEYFSETQRNKGNFPGRFSGRQFSNSRSEMNVSTLELGDSALYLCASSLGLAGWASTDTQYFGPGTRLTVL.

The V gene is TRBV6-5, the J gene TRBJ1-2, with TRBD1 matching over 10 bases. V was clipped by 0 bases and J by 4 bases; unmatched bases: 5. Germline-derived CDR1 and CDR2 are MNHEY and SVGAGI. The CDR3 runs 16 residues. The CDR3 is CASSYSTTGGLYGYTF. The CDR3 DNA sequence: TGTGCCAGCAGTTACTCGACGACAGGGGGCCTCTATGGCTACACCTTC.

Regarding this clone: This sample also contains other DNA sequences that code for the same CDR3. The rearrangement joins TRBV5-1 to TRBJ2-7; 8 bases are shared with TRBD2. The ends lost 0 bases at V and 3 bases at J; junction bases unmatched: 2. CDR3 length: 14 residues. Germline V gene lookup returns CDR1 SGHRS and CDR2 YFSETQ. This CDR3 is CASSLASGSYEQYF. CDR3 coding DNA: TGCGCCAGCAGCTTGGCCAGCGGGAGCTACGAGCAGTACTTC.

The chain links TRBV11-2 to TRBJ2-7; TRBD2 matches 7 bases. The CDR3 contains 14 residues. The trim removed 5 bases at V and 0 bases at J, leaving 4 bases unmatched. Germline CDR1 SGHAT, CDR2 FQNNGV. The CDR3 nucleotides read TGTGCCAGCAGCCCCTGGGGGGGCTCCTACGAGCAGTACTTC. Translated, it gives CASSPWGGSYEQYF.

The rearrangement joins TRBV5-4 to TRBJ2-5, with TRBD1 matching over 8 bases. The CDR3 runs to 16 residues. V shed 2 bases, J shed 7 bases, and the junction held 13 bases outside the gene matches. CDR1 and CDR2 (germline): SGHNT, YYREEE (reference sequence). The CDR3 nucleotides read TGTGCCAGCAGCTTTGAGAGTGTCGGACAGGGCGGGACCCAGTACTTC. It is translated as CASSFESVGQGGTQYF.

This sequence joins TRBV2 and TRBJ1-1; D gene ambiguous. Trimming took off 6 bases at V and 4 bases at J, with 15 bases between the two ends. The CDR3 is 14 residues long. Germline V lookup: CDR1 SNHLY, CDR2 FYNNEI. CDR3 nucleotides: TGTGCCAGCAGGCAAACGGCGGCACGCACTGAAGCTTTCTTT. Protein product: CASRQTAARTEAFF.

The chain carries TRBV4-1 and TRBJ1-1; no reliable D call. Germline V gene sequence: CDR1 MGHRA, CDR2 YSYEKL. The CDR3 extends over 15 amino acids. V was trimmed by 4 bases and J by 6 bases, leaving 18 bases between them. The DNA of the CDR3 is TGCGCCAGCAGCCGTGAGAAGCGGTTCCCCGCTGAAGCTTTCTTT. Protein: CASSREKRFPAEAFF.